These 27 T cell receptor beta chains share one sample of origin, sequenced in a study of circulating and synovial CD4+ cells in juvenile arthritis (dated 2014 in TCRdb). Library preparation employed the immunoSEQ multiplex PCR assay. Sourced from immuneACCESS, this table was stored by TCRdb with only in-frame sequences that have V and J called. A share of the clones is absent; for the studies checked, an unresolved V gene accounts for under half, and the remainder has no known explanation. The sample table lists 36,000 or so clones, about 94% of them with a count of one. Of the sample, 0.7% is held by the ten largest clones. What was sequenced was CD4+ T cells from blood. These receptors all come from a human donor with juvenile idiopathic arthritis.

This rearrangement joins TRBV6-1 to TRBJ2-7, with TRBD1 as a possible D gene (5 bases). The germline V gene encodes CDR1 MNHNS and CDR2 SASEGT. This CDR3 comprises 14 residues. V lost 4 bases, J lost 6 bases, and 16 bases lay in between. In DNA, the CDR3 is TGTGCCAGCAGTGGATCCCTCTCCCAGGGCGAGCAGTACTTC. This sequence encodes CASSGSLSQGEQYF.

The chain is built from TRBV5-8 and TRBJ1-6, with D possibly being TRBD1 (6 bases). CDR1 and CDR2 from the germline V gene are SGHTS and YDEGEE. V dropped 3 bases and J dropped 9 bases, with 10 bases sitting between them. The CDR3 contains 13 residues. CDR3 in amino acids: CASSYLQGSPLHF. The CDR3 DNA reads TGTGCCAGCAGCTACTTACAGGGTTCACCCCTCCACTTT.

This chain links TRBV6-5 with TRBJ2-1, with 9 bases aligning to TRBD2. Unmatched junction bases numbered 2, after V lost 6 bases and J lost 2 bases. CDR3 size: 14 residues. Looked up from germline, CDR1 is MNHEY and CDR2 is SVGAGI. The CDR3 sequence: CASRQRGAYNEQFF. The CDR3 DNA sequence: TGTGCCAGCAGGCAGCGGGGGGCCTACAATGAGCAGTTCTTC.

This chain connects TRBV6-1 to TRBJ2-2; TRBD2 matches 8 bases. The germline gives CDR1 MNHNS, CDR2 SASEGT. V lost 6 bases to trimming and J lost 4 bases; unmatched junction nucleotides: 4. CDR3 size: 14 residues. CDR3 sequence: CASSAGGGTGELFF. CDR3 sequence (DNA): TGTGCCAGCAGCGCGGGGGGCGGCACCGGGGAGCTGTTTTTT.

The rearrangement joins TRBV6-5 to TRBJ2-3; D gene uncertain. Germline-derived CDR1 and CDR2 are MNHEY and SVGAGI. V lost 8 bases, J lost 8 bases, and 14 bases lay in between. The length of the CDR3 is 12 residues. The CDR3: CASESVLRTQYF. The CDR3 coding sequence is TGTGCCAGCGAGTCGGTTTTGCGTACGCAGTATTTT.

The V gene is TRBV11-2, the J gene TRBJ2-7; 10 bases map to TRBD1. V was pared by 1 base and J by 2 bases, with 8 bases of the junction left unmatched. This CDR3 spans 17 amino acids. Germline CDR1 reads SGHAT; CDR2 reads FQNNGV. Here the CDR3 DNA reads TGTGCCAGCAGCTTAGGTCAGCACGGGACAGGGGCCTACGAGCAGTACTTC. This encodes CASSLGQHGTGAYEQYF.

The CDR3 DNA follows: TGTGCCAGTAGTCACCTAGCGGACACAGATACGCAGTATTTT. It codes for CASSHLADTDTQYF. The chain joins TRBV19 to TRBJ2-3, with 7 bases identical to TRBD2. Germline CDR1 reads LNHDA; CDR2 reads SQIVND (reference sequence). The V segment lost 5 bases and the J segment 2 bases; nucleotides outside the gene matches: 4. CDR3 length: 14 amino acids. Looking up the rest from reference TRBV19 and TRBJ2-3 gives the full variable domain: DGGITQSPKYLFRKEGQNVTLSCEQNLNHDAMYWYRQDPGQGLRLIYYSQIVNDFQKGDIAEGYSVSREKKESFPLTVTSAQKNPTAFYLCASSHLADTDTQYFGPGTRLTVL.

V and J are TRBV30 and TRBJ1-5, with D possibly being TRBD1 (5 bases). Germline CDR1 reads GTSNPN; CDR2 reads SVGIG (reference sequence). The CDR3 has 13 residues. Trimming stripped 1 base from V and 7 bases from J, with 11 bases between. CDR3 region: CAWSGGVNQPQHF. Written as DNA, the CDR3 is TGTGCCTGGAGTGGGGGGGTTAACCAGCCCCAGCATTTT.

This chain connects TRBV10-3 to TRBJ2-5; D ambiguous. Germline CDR1 ENHRY, CDR2 SYGVKD. V dropped 2 bases and J dropped 1 base, with 5 bases sitting between them. The CDR3 runs to 13 residues. Here the CDR3 reads CAISEPLQETQYF. The CDR3 coding sequence is TGTGCCATCAGTGAGCCTCTCCAAGAGACCCAGTACTTC.

This chain uses TRBV2 with TRBJ2-7, with 7 positions matching TRBD1. Germline V gene sequence: CDR1 SNHLY, CDR2 FYNNEI. This CDR3 is built from 14 residues. After removal of 1 base from V and 2 bases from J, the junction contained 2 bases not matched to a gene. This CDR3 is CASSEEDRTYEQYF. In DNA, the CDR3 is TGTGCCAGCAGTGAAGAGGACAGGACCTACGAGCAGTACTTC.

This clone came up once. The CDR3 is CASSLARQLAKNIQYF. CDR3 coding DNA: TGTGCCAGCAGCTTAGCCAGACAGCTAGCCAAAAACATTCAGTACTTC. V is TRBV11-3 and J is TRBJ2-4, with D possibly matching TRBD1 (5 bases). The CDR3 spans 16 residues. Trimming took 1 base from V and 0 from J, leaving 10 bases between them. Germline values: CDR1 SGHNT, CDR2 YENEEA. Together with reference TRBV11-3 and TRBJ2-4, the CDR3 gives the full variable domain: EAGVVQSPRYKIIEKKQPVAFWCNPISGHNTLYWYLQNLGQGPELLIRYENEEAVDDSQLPKDRFSAERLKGVDSTLKIQPAELGDSAVYLCASSLARQLAKNIQYFGAGTRLSVL.

V gene TRBV5-1 combines with J gene TRBJ2-1; D is uncertain. The CDR3 loop spans 14 amino acids. In germline, CDR1 is SGHRS, CDR2 YFSETQ. V was clipped by 2 bases and J by 3 bases, with 9 bases between them. For the CDR3, the DNA is TGCGCCAGCAGCTTAGAATGGAGCTACAATGAGCAGTTCTTC. It yields the protein CASSLEWSYNEQFF.

The chain combines TRBV6-4 with TRBJ2-1, with no clear D. The CDR3 has 14 residues. V was pared by 3 bases and J by 9 bases, with 15 bases between. Germline CDR1 MRHNA, CDR2 SNTAGT. Here the CDR3 DNA reads TGTGCCAGCAGTGATCCCCCCCTAGTCGCTGAGCAGTTCTTC. Translating it yields CASSDPPLVAEQFF.

The chain is built from TRBV2 and TRBJ1-6, with TRBD1 matching 7 bases. V lost 4 bases to trimming and J lost 1 base; unmatched junction nucleotides: 1. This CDR3 contains 15 residues. The germline CDR1 and CDR2 sequences are SNHLY and FYNNEI. CDR3 nucleotides: TGTGCCAGCAGTGGACAGGGATCCTATAATTCACCCCTCCACTTT. Its translation is CASSGQGSYNSPLHF.

The rearrangement joins TRBV15 to TRBJ2-2; D not resolved. Trimming shortened V by 5 bases and J by 7 bases, and 5 bases separated the two germline ends. This CDR3 is built from 11 residues. Germline V gene data show CDR1 as LNHNV and CDR2 as YYDKDF (reference sequence). CDR3 in DNA: TGTGCCACCAGCGTCGGCGGGGAGCTGTTTTTT. Its protein product is CATSVGGELFF.

The chain combines TRBV19 with TRBJ1-3, with 8 bases that match TRBD1. The CDR3 consists of 13 residues. Germline loops: CDR1 LNHDA, CDR2 SQIVND (reference sequence). The ends lost 5 bases at V and 4 bases at J; junction bases unmatched: 1. CDR3 in amino acids: CASSRDRGNTIYF. The DNA for the CDR3 is TGTGCCAGTAGTCGGGACAGGGGAAACACCATATATTTT.

A note on this clone: A junction end diverges from the germline sequence, so it may reflect a read error. The sample carries other DNA sequences with the same CDR3. V and J are TRBV30 and TRBJ1-6; a possible D gene is TRBD1 (5 bases). Per the germline V gene, CDR1 is GTSNPN and CDR2 is SVGIG (reference sequence). The CDR3 has 12 residues. DNA of the CDR3: TGTGCCTGGGCAGGGTGGAATTCCCCCCTCCACTTT. Translation gives CAWAGWNSPLHF.

This clone was seen just once. J is TRBJ1-2 and V is TRBV7-2; 9 nucleotides align to TRBD1. Germline V lookup: CDR1 SGHTA, CDR2 FQGNSA. The trim removed 5 bases at V and 5 bases at J, leaving 6 bases unmatched. The CDR3 contains 14 residues. This CDR3 is CASSPRQGGYGYTF. CDR3 coding DNA: TGTGCCAGCAGCCCACGACAGGGGGGGTATGGCTACACCTTC.

There are a few counts of this clone. The junction does not match germline at one end; this may be a read error. In the same sample, other DNA sequences code for this CDR3. The V gene is TRBV6-1, the J gene TRBJ1-6, with TRBD1 matching over 8 bases. The CDR3 covers 16 residues. CDR1 and CDR2 (germline): MNHNS, SASEGT. In DNA form, the CDR3 reads TGTGCCAGCAGTGAAGAGTCAGGGGGCGCTTATTCCCCCCTCCACTTT. Residues: CASSEESGGAYSPLHF.

This clone was detected once. This sequence joins TRBV23-1 and TRBJ2-3; 8 bases map to TRBD1. TRBV23-1 carries the ORF label, with uncertain function. This CDR3 has 16 amino acids. V lost 3 bases, J lost 1 base, and 6 bases stayed unmatched. The CDR3 region has the DNA TGCGCCAGCAGTCAGACAGGGGAGATGGGCACAGATACGCAGTATTTT. It is translated as CASSQTGEMGTDTQYF.

The chain is built from TRBV5-4 and TRBJ2-5; 10 bases are a match to TRBD2. With 2 bases clipped from V and 5 bases from J, the junction kept 6 bases outside the gene matches. This CDR3 is 15 amino acids long. Germline V gene data show CDR1 as SGHNT and CDR2 as YYREEE (reference sequence). This CDR3 is CASSLSGGAVETQYF. CDR3 sequence (DNA): TGTGCCAGCAGCTTAAGCGGGGGGGCGGTCGAGACCCAGTACTTC.

The CDR3 region is CASRGQVEAFF. CDR3 coding DNA: TGTGCCAGCAGAGGACAGGTCGAAGCTTTCTTT. V is TRBV28 and J is TRBJ1-1, with TRBD1 identical over 7 bases. The CDR3 contains 11 residues. Looked up from germline, CDR1 is MDHEN and CDR2 is SYDVKM. Unmatched junction bases numbered 3, after V lost 6 bases and J lost 8 bases.

This chain links TRBV7-6 with TRBJ2-7, with 9 bases lining up with TRBD1. The CDR3 has 16 amino acids. Trimming at V came to 1 base and at J to 2 bases, leaving 6 bases not matched to a gene. Germline V gives CDR1 SGHVS, CDR2 FNYEAQ. Here the CDR3 DNA reads TGTGCCAGCAGCTTAGGCCTTCGGACAGGGGCCTACGAGCAGTACTTC. It encodes CASSLGLRTGAYEQYF.

The chain joins TRBV6-5 to TRBJ1-1; D is unclear. Germline V gives CDR1 MNHEY, CDR2 SVGAGI. V lost 11 bases, J lost 0 bases, and 7 bases lay in between. The CDR3 length is 11 residues. CDR3 in amino acids: CAGPMNTEAFF. CDR3 sequence (DNA): TGTGCCGGCCCCATGAACACTGAAGCTTTCTTT.

V and J are TRBV28 and TRBJ2-7, with no clear D. The CDR3 contains 14 residues. Trimming left V 5 bases short and J 1 base short, with 12 bases between. Germline V gene sequence: CDR1 MDHEN, CDR2 SYDVKM. The DNA of the CDR3 is TGTGCCAGCAGTCACTCCCCACAGTCCTACGAGCAGTACTTC. Encoded protein: CASSHSPQSYEQYF. Based on the CDR3 plus reference TRBV28 and TRBJ2-7, the full variable domain is DVKVTQSSRYLVKRTGEKVFLECVQDMDHENMFWYRQDPGLGLRLIYFSYDVKMKEKGDIPEGYSVSREKKERFSLILESASTNQTSMYLCASSHSPQSYEQYFGPGTRLTVT.

This clone was recorded once. V usage is TRBV5-4 and J usage is TRBJ1-6; 9 bases are a match to TRBD1. The CDR3 has 18 amino acids. The germline V gene encodes CDR1 SGHNT and CDR2 YYREEE (reference sequence). The V and J ends lost 4 bases and 14 bases, in that order; junction bases with no gene match: 22. CDR3 nucleotides: TGTGCCAGCAGCCTGGCCGGGGACAGGGTTTTGGGGGTCAAAACCCTCCACTTT. Translating gives CASSLAGDRVLGVKTLHF. Full variable domain (remainder filled in from reference TRBV5-4 and TRBJ1-6): ETGVTQSPTHLIKTRGQQVTLRCSSQSGHNTVSWYQQALGQGPQFIFQYYREEENGRGNFPPRFSGLQFPNYSSELNVNALELDDSALYLCASSLAGDRVLGVKTLHFGNGTRLTVT.

The chain carries TRBV4-3 and TRBJ1-2; 9 bases are a match to TRBD1. The germline gives CDR1 LGHNA, CDR2 YSLEER. The CDR3 spans 16 residues. Trimming removed 0 bases from V and 2 bases from J; junction bases left unmatched: 4. The CDR3 nucleotides are TGCGCCAGCAGCCAAGATCCCGGGACAGGGAACTATGGCTACACCTTC. Protein product: CASSQDPGTGNYGYTF.